This T cell receptor beta chain was found in a study of PD-L1 blockade in urothelial cancer (dated by TCRdb to the late 2010s). Study-level background: Therapy was started at some point between 2013 and 2015 for all patients, and atezolizumab 1,200 mg was administered intravenously every 3 weeks. Twenty-five of 29 patients were identified as males with urothelial cancer of bladder origin, and a prior smoking history was reported by 18 of 29 patients. An ECOG performance status of 0 or 1 was recorded for the patients, and 0 to 3 prior chemotherapy regimens had been received by the patients. Blood samples were analyzed at two time points: 3 weeks after treatment start (second dose) and 6 weeks after treatment start. Blood samples yielded a median of 141,255 T cells and approximately 83,000 unique TCRs, with median clonality roughly 0.084. The study was an exploratory multi-omic analysis of somatic, immune and clinical correlates of response to PD-L1 blockade with atezolizumab in urothelial cancer. Pretreatment tumor samples, along with matched peripheral blood serially collected before and after atezolizumab treatment, were subjected to TCR sequencing. Durable clinical benefit was defined as progression-free survival longer than 6 months, and TCR features were also tested against progression-free and overall survival. Whole exome sequencing and RNA sequencing of pretreatment tumors were performed alongside TCR sequencing in the same patients. Nine patients achieved durable clinical benefit and fewer than 25 did not. Pretreatment blood TCR-seq was available for about 28 patients, at least one posttreatment blood collection was obtained for 25 or so patients, and tumor TCR-seq was available for 25 or so patients.

CDR1 SEHNR and CDR2 FQNEAQ are derived from the germline V gene (reference sequence). From the cysteine up to the phenylalanine, the CDR3 has a length of 12 residues. The sequence is cut down to CDR3 DNA, 36 bases in frame from base 1. In regard to this clone: Its antigen is currently not known. The record has no base qualities; no much larger clone is one base away.

Each PCR received spiked-in synthetic TCR analog templates so that absolute template abundance could be estimated from read counts. Using the immunoSEQ assay, TCRbeta CDR3 regions were amplified from genomic DNA with bias-controlled V and J gene primers. Sequencing of rearranged TCRbeta segments was performed at approximately 20X coverage. In the authors' own workflow: Sequencing errors were corrected by clustering, and CDR3s were annotated against IMGT so that V, D and J genes could be assigned. Out-of-frame and stop-codon sequences were excluded, and only productive TCRbeta rearrangements were used in downstream analyses. Clonality was calculated as one minus the Shannon entropy normalized by the log of the number of unique productive sequences. Clones differing between time points or between blood and tumor were identified using Fisher's exact test with Benjamini-Hochberg correction, with an adjusted p below 0.01 applied as the threshold. This is the immuneACCESS table as TCRdb keeps it, with only in-frame sequences that have V and J called. A part of the clones is gone; compared with another copy, unresolved V genes explain less than half, and the rest is unexplained. V, J and clone size derive from that table, while D and trimming were established from the DNA sequence. A total of approximately 48,000 clones appear in this sample, about 83% of them only once. The top ten clonotypes cover approximately 14% of the sample.

What the study reported, not specific to this receptor: Improved progression-free and overall survival was associated with having pretreatment peripheral blood TCR clonality below the median. Because the sample size was small (n of about 30) and many of the analyses were exploratory, the results are meant to be hypothesis-generating. Among patients with durable benefit, tumor-associated TCR clones showed greater expansion in peripheral blood 3 weeks after treatment started (n ≈ 22, p = 0.022).

The intended sense of this specimen's time point label: pretreatment peripheral blood. The cohort included 25 to 35 patients with locally advanced or metastatic urothelial carcinoma who were treated at Memorial Sloan Kettering on a trial protocol. Peripheral blood mononuclear cells were collected pretreatment and during treatment, with between 1 and 8 total time points obtained per patient. The Qiagen DNeasy Blood extraction kit was used to purify genomic DNA from total PBMCs and tumor samples. PBMCs were collected pretreatment and during treatment, and were isolated and stored as previously described.

Sequencing used PBMCs, obtained around atezolizumab (anti-PD-L1) treatment. The sequence derives from a woman aged 55-75 years with urothelial cancer. Recombination joined TRBV7-9 with TRBJ1-2, with 9 bases aligning to TRBD1. The DNA sequence is given as TGTACCTGGGGGACAGGGAACTATGGCTACACCTTC. It encodes CTWGTGNYGYTF.